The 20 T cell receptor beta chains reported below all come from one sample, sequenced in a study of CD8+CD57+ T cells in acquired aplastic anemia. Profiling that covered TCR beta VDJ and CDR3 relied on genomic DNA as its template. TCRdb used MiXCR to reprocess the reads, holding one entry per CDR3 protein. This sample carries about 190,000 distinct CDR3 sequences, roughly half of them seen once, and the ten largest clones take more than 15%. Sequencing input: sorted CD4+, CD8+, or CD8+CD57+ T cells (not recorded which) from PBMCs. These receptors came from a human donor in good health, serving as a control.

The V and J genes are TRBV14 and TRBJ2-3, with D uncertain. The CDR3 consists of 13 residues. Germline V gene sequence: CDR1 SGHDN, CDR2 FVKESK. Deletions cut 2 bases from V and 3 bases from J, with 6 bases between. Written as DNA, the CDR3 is TGTGCCAGCAGCCAACTGAAGACAGATACGCAGTATTTT. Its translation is CASSQLKTDTQYF.

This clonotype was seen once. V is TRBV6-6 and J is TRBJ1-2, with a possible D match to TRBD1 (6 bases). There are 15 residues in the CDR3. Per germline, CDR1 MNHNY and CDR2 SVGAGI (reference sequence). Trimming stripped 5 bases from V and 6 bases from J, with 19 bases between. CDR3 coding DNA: TGTGCCAGCAGTGAGGCCGTAGGACAGAACCATGGCTACACCTTC. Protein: CASSEAVGQNHGYTF.

CDR3 region: CASSRGQGGADTQYF. The DNA of the CDR3 is TGTGCCAGCAGCCGGGGACAGGGGGGCGCAGATACGCAGTATTTT. The gene calls are TRBV5-5 and TRBJ2-3, with 11 nucleotides matching TRBD1. Germline V gene lookup returns CDR1 SGHKS and CDR2 YYEKEE (reference sequence). CDR3 length equals 15 residues. V dropped 4 bases and J dropped 4; count of bases not matched to a gene: 5.

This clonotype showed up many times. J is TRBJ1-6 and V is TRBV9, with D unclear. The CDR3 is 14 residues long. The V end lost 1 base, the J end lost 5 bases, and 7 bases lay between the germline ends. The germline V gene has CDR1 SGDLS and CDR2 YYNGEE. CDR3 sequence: CASSVSADNSPLHF. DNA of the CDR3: TGTGCCAGCAGCGTAAGTGCAGATAATTCACCCCTCCACTTT.

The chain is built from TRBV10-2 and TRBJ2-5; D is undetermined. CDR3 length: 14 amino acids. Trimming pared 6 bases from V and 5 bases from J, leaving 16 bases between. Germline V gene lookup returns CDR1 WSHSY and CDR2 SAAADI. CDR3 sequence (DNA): TGCGCCAGCAGCTTCCAGCGCTCATGGGAGACCCAGTACTTC. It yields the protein CASSFQRSWETQYF.

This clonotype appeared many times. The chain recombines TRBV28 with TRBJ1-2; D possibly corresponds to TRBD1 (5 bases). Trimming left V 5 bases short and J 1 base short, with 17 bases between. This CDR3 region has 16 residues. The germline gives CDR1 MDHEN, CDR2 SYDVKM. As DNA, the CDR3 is TGTGCCAGCAGTCGAGCGTCTGGGGCCCGTAACTATGGCTACACCTTC. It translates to CASSRASGARNYGYTF.

The DNA of the CDR3 is TGTGCCAGTCGGGTGGGACAGGGAGCCTACGAGCAGTACTTC. Protein sequence: CASRVGQGAYEQYF. The rearrangement joins TRBV19 to TRBJ2-7, with TRBD1 matching 9 bases. Germline V gene data show CDR1 as LNHDA and CDR2 as SQIVND (reference sequence). J lost 2 bases, V lost 8 bases, and 7 bases had no gene match. The CDR3 loop spans 14 amino acids.

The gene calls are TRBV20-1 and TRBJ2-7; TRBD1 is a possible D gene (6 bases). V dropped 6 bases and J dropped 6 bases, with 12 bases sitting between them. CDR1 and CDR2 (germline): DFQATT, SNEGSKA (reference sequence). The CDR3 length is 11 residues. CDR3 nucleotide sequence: TGCAGTGCAAAGGGGGATGGCGAGCAGTACTTC. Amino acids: CSAKGDGEQYF.

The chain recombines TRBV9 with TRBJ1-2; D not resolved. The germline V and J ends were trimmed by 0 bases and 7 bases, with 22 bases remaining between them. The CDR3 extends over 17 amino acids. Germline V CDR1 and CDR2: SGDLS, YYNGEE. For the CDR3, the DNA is TGTGCCAGCAGCGTAGCTTTTCTGGCGGGTGGTAGACGTGGCTACACCTTC. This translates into CASSVAFLAGGRRGYTF.

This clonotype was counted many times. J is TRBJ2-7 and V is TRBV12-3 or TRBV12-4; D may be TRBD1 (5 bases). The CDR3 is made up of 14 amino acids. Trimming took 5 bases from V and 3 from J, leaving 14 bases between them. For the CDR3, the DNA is TGTGCCAGCAGTCTCTGGGGCCGTGGCTACGAGCAGTACTTC. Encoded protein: CASSLWGRGYEQYF.

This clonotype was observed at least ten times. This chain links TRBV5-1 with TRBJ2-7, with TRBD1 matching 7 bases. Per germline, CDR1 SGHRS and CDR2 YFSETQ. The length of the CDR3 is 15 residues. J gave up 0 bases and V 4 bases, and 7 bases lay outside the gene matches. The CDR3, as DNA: TGCGCCAGCAGCGTAGACGGGACAGCCTCCTACGAGCAGTACTTC. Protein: CASSVDGTASYEQYF.

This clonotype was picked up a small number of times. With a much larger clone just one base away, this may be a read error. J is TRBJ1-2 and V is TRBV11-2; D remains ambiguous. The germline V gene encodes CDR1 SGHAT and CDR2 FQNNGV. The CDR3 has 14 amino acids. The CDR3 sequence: CASSVDPSNYGYTF. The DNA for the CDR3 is TGTGCCAGCAGCGTAGATCCAAGTAACTATGGCTACACCTTC.

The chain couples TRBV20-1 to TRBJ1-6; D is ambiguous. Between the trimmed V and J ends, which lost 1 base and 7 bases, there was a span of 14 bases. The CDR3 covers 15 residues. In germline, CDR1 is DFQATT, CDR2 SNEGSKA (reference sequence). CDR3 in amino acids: CSARGSNAGNSPLHF. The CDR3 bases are TGCAGTGCTAGAGGGAGCAACGCAGGAAATTCACCCCTCCACTTT.

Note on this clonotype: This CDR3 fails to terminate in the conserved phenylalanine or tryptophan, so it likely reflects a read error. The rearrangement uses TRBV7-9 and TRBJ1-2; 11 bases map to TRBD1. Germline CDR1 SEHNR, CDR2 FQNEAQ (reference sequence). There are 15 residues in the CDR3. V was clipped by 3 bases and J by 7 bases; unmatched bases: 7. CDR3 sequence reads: CASSLAGGTGGGYTL. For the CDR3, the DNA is TGTGCCAGCAGCTTGGCGGGCGGGACAGGGGGTGGCTACACCCTC.

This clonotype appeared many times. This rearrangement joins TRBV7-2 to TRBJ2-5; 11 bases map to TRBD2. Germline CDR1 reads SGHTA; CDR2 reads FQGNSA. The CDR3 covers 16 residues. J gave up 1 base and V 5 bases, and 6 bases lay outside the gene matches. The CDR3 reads CASSRGTSGSQETQYF. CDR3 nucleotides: TGTGCCAGCAGCCGGGGGACTAGCGGTTCCCAAGAGACCCAGTACTTC.

The CDR3 sequence: CSIRDGGSYEQYF. DNA for the CDR3: TGCAGCATCCGGGACGGCGGCTCCTACGAGCAGTACTTC. This sequence joins TRBV29-1 and TRBJ2-7; D could derive from TRBD1 or TRBD2 (5 bases each). Germline CDR1 reads SQVTM; CDR2 reads ANQGSEA. The CDR3 is 13 amino acids. With 8 bases removed from V and 0 bases from J, the gap between germline ends came to 14 bases.

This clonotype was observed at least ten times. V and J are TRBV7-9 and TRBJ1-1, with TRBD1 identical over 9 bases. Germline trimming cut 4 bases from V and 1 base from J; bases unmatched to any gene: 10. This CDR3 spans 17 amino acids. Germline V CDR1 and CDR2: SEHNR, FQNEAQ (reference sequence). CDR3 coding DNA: TGTGCCAGCAGCTCTGATAGCGGACAGGGGAGGAACACTGAAGCTTTCTTT. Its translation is CASSSDSGQGRNTEAFF.

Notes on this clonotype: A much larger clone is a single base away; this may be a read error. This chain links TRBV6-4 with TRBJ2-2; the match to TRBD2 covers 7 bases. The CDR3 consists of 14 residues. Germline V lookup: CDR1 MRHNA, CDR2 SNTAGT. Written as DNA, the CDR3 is TGTGCCAGCAGTGACTCCGGGGGGACCGGGGAGCTGCTTTTT. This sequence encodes CASSDSGGTGELLF.

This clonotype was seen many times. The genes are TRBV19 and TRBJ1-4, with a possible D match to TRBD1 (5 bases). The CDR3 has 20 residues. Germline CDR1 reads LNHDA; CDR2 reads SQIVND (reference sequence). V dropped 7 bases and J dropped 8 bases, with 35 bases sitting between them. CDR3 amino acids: CASTSYTAGPLTVGFEKLFF. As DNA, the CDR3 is TGTGCCAGTACCTCATACACCGCAGGGCCCCTCACTGTGGGATTCGAAAAACTGTTTTTT.

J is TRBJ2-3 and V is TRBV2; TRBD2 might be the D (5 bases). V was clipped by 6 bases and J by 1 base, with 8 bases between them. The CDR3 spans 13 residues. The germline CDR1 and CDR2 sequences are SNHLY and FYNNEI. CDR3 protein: CASRDGGTDTQYF. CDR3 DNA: TGTGCCAGCAGAGACGGGGGCACAGATACGCAGTATTTT.